The 21 T cell receptor beta chains presented below share a single source sample, sequenced in a study of cytomegalovirus exposure and HLA in healthy donors (dated by TCRdb to the late 2010s). Libraries were constructed by the immunoSEQ multiplex PCR assay. Drawn from immuneACCESS, this table holds only the in-frame rearrangements with V and J called that TCRdb kept. Clones are partly lost; checked studies trace under half to an unresolved V gene and leave the rest unexplained. This sample comprises 120,000 to 150,000 clones, less than 90% of them detected only once. The ten largest clones represent approximately 3.2% of the sample. Sequenced sample: PBMCs. These receptors were obtained from a woman under 30 in good health and CMV-seropositive.

The V and J genes are TRBV5-8 and TRBJ2-3; 10 bases map to TRBD1. The CDR3 is 17 residues long. V lost 6 bases and J lost 14; bases outside the gene matches: 24. From germline, CDR1 is SGHTS and CDR2 YDEGEE. The CDR3 DNA is TGTGCCAGCACCGGAGGGGAGATTGGTATCGGGACAGGGGTGGCGTATTTT. Protein: CASTGGEIGIGTGVAYF.

The chain has TRBV6-5 and TRBJ1-1; D gene uncertain. Trimming shortened V by 2 bases and J by 1 base, and 5 bases separated the two germline ends. This CDR3 is 13 amino acids long. Germline V lookup: CDR1 MNHEY, CDR2 SVGAGI. In nucleotides, the CDR3 is TGTGCCAGCAGTTACGAGGCGAACACTGAAGCTTTCTTT. Residues: CASSYEANTEAFF.

The J gene is TRBJ1-4, the V gene TRBV11-2; possibly TRBD1 for D (6 bases). This CDR3 has 15 amino acids. Germline CDR1 SGHAT, CDR2 FQNNGV. The V end was cut by 5 bases, the J end by 6 bases, with 16 bases between. The CDR3 region is CASSPQLGGDEKLFF. The DNA for the CDR3 is TGTGCCAGCAGCCCCCAATTAGGGGGGGATGAAAAACTGTTTTTT.

J is TRBJ1-5 and V is TRBV6-1, with 11 bases identical to TRBD1. V lost 4 bases, J lost 2 bases, and 7 bases stayed unmatched. CDR3 length: 17 residues. The germline CDR1 and CDR2 sequences are MNHNS and SASEGT. The CDR3 sequence: CASSAWGTGGGNQPQHF. CDR3 DNA sequence: TGTGCCAGCAGTGCCTGGGGGACAGGGGGAGGCAATCAGCCCCAGCATTTT.

The CDR3 nucleotides are TGTGCCAGCAGCGGTCGACAGGGCGTGGACACCGGGGAGCTGTTTTTT. Amino acid sequence: CASSGRQGVDTGELFF. The J gene is TRBJ2-2, the V gene TRBV5-4; 7 bases are shared with TRBD1. The CDR3 is 16 amino acids. Germline CDR1 SGHNT, CDR2 YYREEE (reference sequence). The V segment lost 4 bases and the J segment 3 bases; nucleotides outside the gene matches: 9.

This chain links TRBV4-3 with TRBJ2-7; D gene uncertain. V was pared by 0 bases and J by 2 bases, with 14 bases between. Per germline, CDR1 LGHNA and CDR2 YSLEER. CDR3 length: 16 amino acids. CDR3 region: CASSQELGQGAYEQYF. CDR3 bases: TGCGCCAGCAGCCAAGAGCTAGGCCAAGGAGCCTACGAGCAGTACTTC.

This chain links TRBV6-1 with TRBJ1-1, with D perhaps matching TRBD1 (6 bases). V gave up 2 bases and J gave up 1 base, with 14 bases separating them. Germline V CDR1 and CDR2: MNHNS, SASEGT. The CDR3 contains 16 residues. For the CDR3, the DNA is TGTGCCAGCAGTGAATGGGGGGGGCGGACGAACACTGAAGCTTTCTTT. Translation: CASSEWGGRTNTEAFF.

V gene TRBV20-1 combines with J gene TRBJ2-7; no firm D call. CDR3 length: 11 residues. CDR1 and CDR2 from the germline V gene are DFQATT and SNEGSKA (reference sequence). V was trimmed by 1 base and J by 6 bases, leaving 7 bases between them. The CDR3 DNA is TGCAGTGCTAGAGTAGATTCCGAGCAGTACTTC. Translating gives CSARVDSEQYF.

This chain uses TRBV4-2 with TRBJ1-2; 8 positions agree with TRBD1. This CDR3 has 16 residues. CDR1 LGHNA and CDR2 YNFKEQ come from the germline V gene. V was pared by 1 base and J by 3 bases, with 7 bases of the junction left unmatched. The CDR3 loop is CASSQVSYRGDYGYTF. The DNA of the CDR3 is TGTGCCAGCAGCCAAGTGAGTTACAGGGGGGACTATGGCTACACCTTC.

V and J are TRBV6-6 and TRBJ2-7; the D gene is possibly TRBD2 (6 bases). Trimming took off 7 bases at V and 6 bases at J, with 19 bases between the two ends. The germline gives CDR1 MNHNY, CDR2 SVGAGI (reference sequence). The length of the CDR3 is 14 residues. The CDR3 reads CASTPMREGGEQYF. The CDR3 coding sequence is TGTGCCAGCACCCCTATGCGGGAAGGAGGCGAGCAGTACTTC.

The CDR3, as DNA: TGTGCCAGCAGCGTAGCTGACAGAAGCAAGAATGAGCAGTTCTTC. Translating gives CASSVADRSKNEQFF. The chain employs TRBV9 and TRBJ2-1; possibly TRBD1 for D (5 bases). V lost 0 bases and J 7 bases, leaving 14 bases between the germline ends. Germline V gene sequence: CDR1 SGDLS, CDR2 YYNGEE. The CDR3 is made up of 15 amino acids.

The rearrangement links TRBV6-1 to TRBJ2-5; 8 nucleotides agree with TRBD2. The germline gives CDR1 MNHNS, CDR2 SASEGT. The CDR3 runs to 12 residues. Germline trimming cut 6 bases from V and 3 bases from J; bases unmatched to any gene: 0. For the CDR3, the DNA is TGTGCCAGCAGACTAGCGGAAGAGACCCAGTACTTC. This sequence encodes CASRLAEETQYF.

The chain links TRBV2 to TRBJ2-5; 7 bases align to TRBD2. CDR1 and CDR2 from the germline V gene are SNHLY and FYNNEI. This CDR3 is built from 12 residues. V was clipped by 6 bases and J by 5 bases; unmatched bases: 3. CDR3 coding DNA: TGTGCCAGCAGCAAGACTAGCGAGACCCAGTACTTC. It is translated as CASSKTSETQYF.

The chain uses TRBV27 and TRBJ2-5, with D perhaps matching TRBD2 (7 bases). Per germline, CDR1 MNHEY and CDR2 SMNVEV (reference sequence). V was cut by 6 bases and J by 1 base, with 18 bases left in between. There are 16 residues in the CDR3. CDR3 bases: TGTGCCAGCAGCAGAGGGGGGGAACCCCTCCAAGAGACCCAGTACTTC. It specifies CASSRGGEPLQETQYF.

This clone was recorded only once. The chain's CDR3 is CASSPNTGKGTEAFF. The CDR3 region has the DNA TGTGCCAGCAGCCCAAATACAGGGAAGGGAACTGAAGCTTTCTTT. V is TRBV7-3 and J is TRBJ1-1; a weak D match, TRBD1 (6 bases). The germline gives CDR1 SGHTA, CDR2 FQGTGA. The V and J ends lost 5 bases and 5 bases respectively, with 18 bases between them. The CDR3 sequence is 15 residues long.

The chain uses TRBV5-6 and TRBJ2-6; TRBD1 might be the D (6 bases). The V gene's germline CDR1 is SGHDT and CDR2 YYEEEE. The germline V and J ends were trimmed by 1 base and 2 bases, with 19 bases remaining between them. The CDR3 totals 19 residues. The CDR3 region is CASSLFEDSLIAGANVLTF. The CDR3 DNA reads TGTGCCAGCAGCTTGTTTGAGGACAGTCTAATCGCTGGGGCCAACGTCCTGACTTTC.

The genes are TRBV21-1 and TRBJ2-1; TRBD2 was called by the table and not checked on the DNA. TRBV21-1 is designated a pseudogene. The CDR3 contains 17 residues. Here the CDR3 reads CASSKARVAGHYNEQFF. CDR3 nucleotide sequence: TGTGCCAGCAGCAAAGCGAGGGTAGCGGGCCATTACAATGAGCAGTTCTTC.

This clone appeared once. The rearrangement links TRBV2 to TRBJ1-5; D is possibly TRBD1 (6 bases). Trimming removed 4 bases at V and 2 bases at J, with 12 bases between. Germline-derived CDR1 and CDR2 are SNHLY and FYNNEI. The CDR3 is 15 amino acids. The CDR3 region is CASSGTGNRNQPQHF. CDR3 in DNA: TGTGCCAGCAGTGGAACAGGGAATCGCAATCAGCCCCAGCATTTT.

This rearrangement joins TRBV28 to TRBJ2-1; D remains unclear. Germline-derived CDR1 and CDR2 are MDHEN and SYDVKM. V was clipped by 8 bases and J by 9 bases, with 23 bases between them. CDR3 size: 15 residues. The CDR3 region is CASLPFSRGLGEQFF. DNA of the CDR3: TGTGCCAGCCTGCCCTTTTCCCGTGGGCTGGGTGAGCAGTTCTTC. Full variable domain (outside the CDR3, taken from reference TRBV28 and TRBJ2-1): DVKVTQSSRYLVKRTGEKVFLECVQDMDHENMFWYRQDPGLGLRLIYFSYDVKMKEKGDIPEGYSVSREKKERFSLILESASTNQTSMYLCASLPFSRGLGEQFFGPGTRLTVL.

The chain couples TRBV27 to TRBJ1-2, with TRBD1 matching over 7 bases. Unmatched junction bases numbered 14, after V lost 6 bases and J lost 4 bases. Per germline, CDR1 MNHEY and CDR2 SMNVEV (reference sequence). The CDR3 loop spans 16 amino acids. CDR3 protein: CASSYERTGDFYGYTF. The CDR3 coding sequence is TGTGCCAGCAGCTACGAAAGGACAGGAGACTTCTATGGCTACACCTTC.

This sequence joins TRBV19 and TRBJ2-2; 7 bases fit TRBD2. CDR1 LNHDA and CDR2 SQIVND come from the germline V gene (reference sequence). V was pared by 4 bases and J by 8 bases, with 10 bases of the junction left unmatched. The CDR3 covers 15 residues. The CDR3 region is CASSNSVSGRGELFF. CDR3 in DNA: TGTGCCAGTAGTAATTCCGTCTCCGGGAGGGGGGAGCTGTTTTTT.